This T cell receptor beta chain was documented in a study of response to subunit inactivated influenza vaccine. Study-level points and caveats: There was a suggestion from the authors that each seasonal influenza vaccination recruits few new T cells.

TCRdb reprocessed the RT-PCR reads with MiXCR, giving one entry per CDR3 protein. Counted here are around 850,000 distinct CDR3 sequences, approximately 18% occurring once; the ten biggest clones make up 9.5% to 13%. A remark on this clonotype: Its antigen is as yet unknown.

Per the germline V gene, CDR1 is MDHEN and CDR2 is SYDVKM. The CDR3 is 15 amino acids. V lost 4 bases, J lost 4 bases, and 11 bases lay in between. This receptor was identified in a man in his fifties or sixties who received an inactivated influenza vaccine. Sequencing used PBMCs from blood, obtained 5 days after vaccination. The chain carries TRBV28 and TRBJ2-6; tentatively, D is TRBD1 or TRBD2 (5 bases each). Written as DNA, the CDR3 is TGTGCCAGCAGTTCCGGGACGTCCGGGGCCAACGTCCTGACTTTC. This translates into CASSSGTSGANVLTF.